Listed below are T cell receptor beta chains from one sample, sequenced in a study of post-analysis software for immune sequencing data. TCRdb processed the PCR reads anew with MiXCR; each CDR3 protein has one entry. The sample shows about 810,000 distinct CDR3 sequences, roughly 50% of them seen only once. What was sequenced was blood. These receptors were taken from a girl between 10 and 17 years old with multiple sclerosis. The CDR3 runs from the conserved cysteine through the conserved F or W. The D gene is left open where the match is weak. Size is stated for part of the rows, as once, few or many counts, or as a class when the clone is expanded.

size: -; V: TRBV7-2; D: -; J: TRBJ1-1; DNA: TGTGCCAGCAGCTTAATTTCCGTGGCTGAAGCTTTCTTT; CDR3: CASSLISVAEAFF
size: -; V: TRBV12-3/TRBV12-4; D: -; J: TRBJ2-3; DNA: TGTGCCAGCCAATCGGGCCTCGGGGGTGGAGGGTGGACAGATACGCAGTATTTT; CDR3: CASQSGLGGGGWTDTQYF
size: -; V: TRBV5-1; D: -; J: TRBJ2-5; DNA: TGCGCCAGCAGCTTAGCTCTGTCGGCGGGAGAGACCCAGTACTTC; CDR3: CASSLALSAGETQYF
size: -; V: TRBV7-2; D: -; J: TRBJ2-3; DNA: TGTGCCAGCAGCTTAGCACAGGGCACAGATACGCAGTATTTT; CDR3: CASSLAQGTDTQYF
size: few; V: TRBV5-1; D: -; J: TRBJ2-5; DNA: TGCGCCAGCAGTTTCACAGGGAGTGGTGAGACCCAGTACTTC; CDR3: CASSFTGSGETQYF
size: once; V: TRBV5-1; D: TRBD1; J: TRBJ2-3; DNA: TGCGCCAGCAGCTCCCGGACAGGGGCAAACACAGATACGCAGTATTTT; CDR3: CASSSRTGANTDTQYF
size: -; V: TRBV20-1; D: TRBD2; J: TRBJ2-3; DNA: TGCAGTGCAACCCTCGCAGAGCGGGGGAGCACAGATACGCAGTATTTT; CDR3: CSATLAERGSTDTQYF
size: once; V: TRBV20-1; D: TRBD1; J: TRBJ2-7; DNA: TGCAGTGCTAGCCCTCGACAGGGGGGCTCCTACGAGCAGTACTTC; CDR3: CSASPRQGGSYEQYF
size: -; V: TRBV12-3/TRBV12-4; D: -; J: TRBJ2-3; DNA: TGTGCCAGCAGGCCGACGGTCATATCAACAGATACGCAGTATTTT; CDR3: CASRPTVISTDTQYF
size: -; V: TRBV25-1; D: TRBD1; J: TRBJ2-7; DNA: TGTGCCAGCAATTCAGGGGGCGCGGGGTACGAGCAGTACTTC; CDR3: CASNSGGAGYEQYF
size: -; V: TRBV3-1; D: -; J: TRBJ1-6; DNA: TGTGCCAGCAGCCAAGTACCGGGCCCTCCCTATAATTCACCCCTCCACTTT; CDR3: CASSQVPGPPYNSPLHF
size: -; V: TRBV18; D: -; J: TRBJ2-1; DNA: TGTGCCAGCTCACCAAGAGGGATGGGGTACAATGGGCAGTTCTTC; CDR3: CASSPRGMGYNGQFF
size: -; V: TRBV5-5; D: -; J: TRBJ1-5; DNA: TGTGCCAGCAGCTTGGACTCCGTGCTAGGGCAGCCCCAGCATTTT; CDR3: CASSLDSVLGQPQHF
size: -; V: TRBV5-1; D: TRBD2; J: TRBJ2-1; DNA: TGCGCCAGCAGCTTGGGTGGGACTAGCGGGGGACCTAACTACAATGAGCAGTTCTTC; CDR3: CASSLGGTSGGPNYNEQFF
size: -; V: TRBV6-1; D: TRBD1; J: TRBJ2-7; DNA: TGTGCCAGCAGGCGAGCCGGGACAGGGGGCAACGAGCAGTACTTC; CDR3: CASRRAGTGGNEQYF
size: -; V: TRBV14; D: TRBD2; J: TRBJ2-3; DNA: TGTGCCACTTCACGGGGGGGCCACCCAGATACGCAGTATTTT; CDR3: CATSRGGHPDTQYF
size: -; V: TRBV20-1; D: -; J: TRBJ1-4; DNA: TGCAGTGTCCACGTGGGGGATGAAAAACTGTTTTTT; CDR3: CSVHVGDEKLFF
size: -; V: TRBV20-1; D: -; J: TRBJ2-3; DNA: TGCAGTGCTAGCAATCGGGCCCCTAGCACAGATACGCAGTATTTT; CDR3: CSASNRAPSTDTQYF
size: -; V: TRBV7-3; D: TRBD2; J: TRBJ2-3; DNA: TGTGCCAGCAGCTTATCCTCAACTAGCGCCTTAAGTACAGATACGCAGTATTTT; CDR3: CASSLSSTSALSTDTQYF
size: -; V: TRBV2; D: -; J: TRBJ2-7; DNA: TGTGCCAGCAGCGTCTCGACAGTTCGGGGGGCCTCCTACGAGCAGTACTTC; CDR3: CASSVSTVRGASYEQYF
size: -; V: TRBV12-3/TRBV12-4; D: TRBD2; J: TRBJ2-3; DNA: TGTGCCAGCAGTTTTAGGGGTCTCCCGGGACTAGCGGGAGTAGACACAGATACGCAGTATTTT; CDR3: CASSFRGLPGLAGVDTDTQYF
size: few; V: TRBV6-8; D: -; J: TRBJ1-6; DNA: TGTGCCAGCCCGCTCTCAGGGAAATCACCCCTCCACTTT; CDR3: CASPLSGKSPLHF
size: -; V: TRBV7-9; D: TRBD1; J: TRBJ1-1; DNA: TGTGCCAGCAGCTTATGGGGACAGGGCGTCACTGAAGCTTTCTTT; CDR3: CASSLWGQGVTEAFF
size: -; V: TRBV28; D: -; J: TRBJ2-5; DNA: TGTGCCAGCGGGAAAGGGGGTCCAGAGACCCAGTACTTC; CDR3: CASGKGGPETQYF
size: few; V: TRBV29-1; D: -; J: TRBJ2-1; DNA: TGCAGCGTTGAAGTTGGGAGCTCCTACAATGAGCAGTTCTTC; CDR3: CSVEVGSSYNEQFF
size: -; V: TRBV5-1; D: TRBD2; J: TRBJ2-3; DNA: TGCGCCAGCAGCTTGTTAACTAGCGGGAGTGTAGATACGCAGTATTTT; CDR3: CASSLLTSGSVDTQYF
size: -; V: TRBV29-1; D: -; J: TRBJ1-2; DNA: TGCAGCGTTGAAGCGTCCGGGACACATGGCTACACCTTC; CDR3: CSVEASGTHGYTF
size: -; V: TRBV4-1; D: -; J: TRBJ2-1; DNA: TGCGCCAGCAGCAACCTAGGGGGTAATGAGCAGTTCTTC; CDR3: CASSNLGGNEQFF
size: few; V: TRBV21-1; D: -; J: TRBJ2-5; DNA: TGTGCCAGCATCGAGACTAGCGGGGGAAAGAGGGAACAAGAGACCCAGTACTTC; CDR3: CASIETSGGKREQETQYF
size: -; V: TRBV5-1; D: -; J: TRBJ1-5; DNA: TGCGCCAGCAGCGGGTATGAGGTAGGGCAGCCCCAGCATTTT; CDR3: CASSGYEVGQPQHF
size: few; V: TRBV5-1; D: -; J: TRBJ2-1; DNA: TGCGCCAGCAGCTTGTATGGTAGCGGATACTCCTACAATGAGCAGTTCTTC; CDR3: CASSLYGSGYSYNEQFF
size: -; V: TRBV6-1; D: TRBD2; J: TRBJ2-3; DNA: TGTGCCAGCAGCCGAATAGCGGGAGGGGCGGGAGATACGCAGTATTTT; CDR3: CASSRIAGGAGDTQYF
size: once; V: TRBV7-2; D: -; J: TRBJ1-2; DNA: TGTGCCAGCAGCTTAGCCCGGCGCAGGGATGGTGGCTACACCTTC; CDR3: CASSLARRRDGGYTF